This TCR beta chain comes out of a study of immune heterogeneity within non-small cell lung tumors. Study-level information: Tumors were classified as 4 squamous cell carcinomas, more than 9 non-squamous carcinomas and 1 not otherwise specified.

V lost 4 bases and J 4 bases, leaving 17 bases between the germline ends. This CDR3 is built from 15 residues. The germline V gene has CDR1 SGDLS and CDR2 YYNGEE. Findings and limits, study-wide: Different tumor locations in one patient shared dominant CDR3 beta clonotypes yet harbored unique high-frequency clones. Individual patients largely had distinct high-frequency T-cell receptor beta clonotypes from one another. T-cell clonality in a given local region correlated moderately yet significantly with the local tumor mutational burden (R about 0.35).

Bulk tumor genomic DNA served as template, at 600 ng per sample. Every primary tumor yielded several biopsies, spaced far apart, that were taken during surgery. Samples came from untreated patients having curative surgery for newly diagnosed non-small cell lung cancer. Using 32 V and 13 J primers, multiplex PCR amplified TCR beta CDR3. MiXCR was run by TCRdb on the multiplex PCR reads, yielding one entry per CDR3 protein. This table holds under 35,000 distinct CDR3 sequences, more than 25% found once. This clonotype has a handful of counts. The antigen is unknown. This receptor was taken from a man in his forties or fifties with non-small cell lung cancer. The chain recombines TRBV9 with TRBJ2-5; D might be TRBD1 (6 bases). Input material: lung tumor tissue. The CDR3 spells CASSTSQGRGETQYF. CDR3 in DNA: TGTGCCAGCAGCACGTCACAGGGAAGGGGAGAGACCCAGTACTTC. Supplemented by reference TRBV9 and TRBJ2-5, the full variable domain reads DSGVTQTPKHLITATGQRVTLRCSPRSGDLSVYWYQQSLDQGLQFLIQYYNGEERAKGNILERFSAQQFPDLHSELNLSSLELGDSALYFCASSTSQGRGETQYFGPGTRLLVL.